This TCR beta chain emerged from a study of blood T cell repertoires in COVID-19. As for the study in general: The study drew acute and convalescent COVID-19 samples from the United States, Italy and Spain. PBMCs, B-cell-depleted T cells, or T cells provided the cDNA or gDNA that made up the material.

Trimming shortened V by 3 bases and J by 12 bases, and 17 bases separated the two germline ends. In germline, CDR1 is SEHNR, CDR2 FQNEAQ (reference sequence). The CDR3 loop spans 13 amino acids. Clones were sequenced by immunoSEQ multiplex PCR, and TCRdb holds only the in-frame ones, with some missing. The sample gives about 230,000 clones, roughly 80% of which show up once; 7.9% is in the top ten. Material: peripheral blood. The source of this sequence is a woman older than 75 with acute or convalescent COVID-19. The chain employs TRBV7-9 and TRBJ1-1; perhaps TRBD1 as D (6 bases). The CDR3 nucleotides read TGTGCCAGCAGCTTGGACGGGGGGACACAATCTTTCTTT. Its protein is CASSLDGGTQSFF. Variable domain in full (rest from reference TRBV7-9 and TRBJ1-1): DTGVSQNPRHKITKRGQNVTFRCDPISEHNRLYWYRQTLGQGPEFLTYFQNEAQLEKSRLLSDRFSAERPKGSFSTLEIQRTEQGDSAMYLCASSLDGGTQSFFGQGTRLTVV.